The 9 T cell receptor beta chains listed next were all sequenced from one sample in a study of CXCR3-negative and CXCR3-positive naive CD8 T cells. Which antigens these TCRs recognize remains unknown. Regarding the study as a whole: CXCR3-expressing naive cells carried TRB CDR3s more hydrophobic than those of CXCR3-negative naive cells.

UMI-labeled 5' RACE yielded the TRB cDNA libraries. TCRdb reprocessed the 5' RACE reads; each CDR3 protein has one entry and no DNA is given. The sample yields around 88,000 distinct CDR3 sequences, of which the top ten take up 0.95% to 1.4%. Input material: naive CXCR3+ CD8+ T cells from blood. The sample's subset: CD45RO-CCR7+CD27+CD95- naive CD8+ T cells expressing CXCR3 (TNR3+). The receptor source for this set is a human donor in good health. Some clones in this sample may be carry-over from other donors' samples.

This chain uses TRBV20-1 with TRBJ1-1. The CDR3 runs to 14 residues. Germline loops: CDR1 DFQATT, CDR2 SNEGSKA (reference sequence). CDR3 sequence: CSARDTDLGTEAFF.

The gene calls are TRBV5-1 and TRBJ2-7; TCRdb's D call of TRBD2 is untestable without DNA. CDR1 is SGHRS, CDR2 YFSETQ, per germline. The length of the CDR3 is 16 residues. Here the CDR3 reads CASSLYEAIAGYEQYF. The full variable domain, its missing parts supplied by reference TRBV5-1 and TRBJ2-7, is KAGVTQTPRYLIKTRGQQVTLSCSPISGHRSVSWYQQTPGQGLQFLFEYFSETQRNKGNFPGRFSGRQFSNSRSEMNVSTLELGDSALYLCASSLYEAIAGYEQYFGPGTRLTVT.

The chain carries TRBV21-1 and TRBJ2-1; the TCRdb call, TRBD1, lacks DNA for checking. TRBV21-1 is a pseudogene segment. The CDR3 runs to 17 residues. CDR3 loop: CASSKLQGLVSYNEQFF.

The chain employs TRBV6-4 and TRBJ2-7; TCRdb indicates TRBD1, and absent DNA this call remains unverified. Germline-derived CDR1 and CDR2 are MRHNA and SNTAGT. This CDR3 has 14 amino acids. Here the CDR3 reads CASSEGGPDYEQYF.

V is TRBV28 and J is TRBJ1-2. The germline V gene has CDR1 MDHEN and CDR2 SYDVKM. The CDR3 is 14 residues long. CDR3 sequence reads: CASSLVWDYYGYTF.

The CDR3 sequence is CASSPGLLLAGGTDTQYF. The V and J genes are TRBV6-5 and TRBJ2-3; as DNA is missing, the TRBD2 call by TCRdb cannot be tested. Germline V gives CDR1 MNHEY, CDR2 SVGAGI. The CDR3 totals 18 residues.

The J gene is TRBJ2-1, the V gene TRBV6-2 or TRBV6-3. The germline V gene has CDR1 MNHEY and CDR2 SVGEGT. CDR3 size: 14 residues. The CDR3: CASSYSDGYNEQFF.

The chain uses TRBV15 and TRBJ2-7. Germline CDR1 and CDR2: LNHNV and YYDKDF (reference sequence). The CDR3 extends over 11 amino acids. The CDR3 loop reads CATRDTYEQYF. Complete variable domain (other parts from reference TRBV15 and TRBJ2-7): DAMVIQNPRYQVTQFGKPVTLSCSQTLNHNVMYWYQQKSSQAPKLLFHYYDKDFNNEADTPDNFQSRRPNTSFCFLDIRSPGLGDTAMYLCATRDTYEQYFGPGTRLTVT.

The chain joins TRBV4-3 to TRBJ2-7. The germline V gene encodes CDR1 LGHNA and CDR2 YSLEER. The CDR3 has 15 amino acids. The CDR3 spells CASSQDISVAYEQYF.